The clone carrying this T cell receptor beta chain rates as medium-sized. TCRdb's copy holds only in-frame clones and misses some; the assay was immunoSEQ multiplex PCR. Of nearly 60,000 clones in the sample, roughly 89% were seen once. The sample originates from a study of T cell changes during pregnancy in multiple sclerosis. The germline CDR1 and CDR2 sequences are MNHNY and SVGAGI (reference sequence). The ends lost 5 bases at V and 5 bases at J; junction bases unmatched: 4. The length of the CDR3 is 14 residues. The sequencing here drew on CD4+ T cells from peripheral blood mononuclear cells, taken after pregnancy. The rearrangement joins TRBV6-6 to TRBJ1-1; 11 bases align to TRBD1. The receptor comes from a female donor in good health, enrolled as a control in a pregnancy study. The CDR3 DNA follows: TGTGCCAGCAGTGAGGGACAGGGGGGTACTGAAGCTTTCTTT. It translates to CASSEGQGGTEAFF.